This entry is about one T cell receptor beta chain. This entry belongs to a study of a mutant IDH1 vaccine in newly diagnosed glioma. Specified time point: baseline, week 1 (first vaccination visit). Treatment specified: pre-vaccination baseline after standard-of-care therapy. Deletions cut 5 bases from V and 5 bases from J, with 13 bases between. The V gene's germline CDR1 is SGHNT and CDR2 YENEEA. The CDR3 loop spans 14 amino acids. Generated by immunoSEQ multiplex PCR, the TCRdb table keeps only in-frame clones and is missing some. This sample has 45,000 to 70,000 clones, with 91% found just once. The chain is built from TRBV11-3 and TRBJ2-1; a possible D gene is TRBD2 (7 bases). The sequence was collected from a man aged 50 to 60 with glioma. Sample: PBMCs, taken from a glioma patient treated with radiotherapy, temozolomide or both. The CDR3 DNA sequence: TGTGCCAGCAGCGAAAGGGGGAGGGACAATGAGCAGTTCTTC. This codes for CASSERGRDNEQFF. Based on the CDR3 plus reference TRBV11-3 and TRBJ2-1, the full variable domain is EAGVVQSPRYKIIEKKQPVAFWCNPISGHNTLYWYLQNLGQGPELLIRYENEEAVDDSQLPKDRFSAERLKGVDSTLKIQPAELGDSAVYLCASSERGRDNEQFFGPGTRLTVL.